Below are 22 T cell receptor beta chains sequenced from a single sample in a study of early T cells in non-severe SARS-CoV-2 infection. Using its own MiXCR run on the 5' RACE reads, TCRdb lists one record per CDR3 protein. There are tens of thousands of distinct CDR3 sequences in the sample; about 6% occur only once, and roughly 5.2% lies in the top ten. The source material was whole blood. The receptor set was obtained from an adult who was a healthcare worker with PCR-confirmed SARS-CoV-2 infection or an uninfected control (not recorded which).

This clonotype has ten or more counts. The gene calls are TRBV6-6 and TRBJ2-6; D is perhaps TRBD1 or TRBD2 (5 bases each). Germline CDR1 reads MNHNY; CDR2 reads SVGAGI (reference sequence). The V end was cut by 4 bases, the J end by 0 bases, with 13 bases between. The CDR3 length is 17 residues. CDR3 sequence reads: CASSSPGRFSGANVLTF. In nucleotides, the CDR3 is TGTGCCAGCAGTTCCCCGGGACGGTTCTCTGGGGCCAACGTCCTGACTTTC.

This clonotype has at least ten counts. The chain employs TRBV20-1 and TRBJ2-6; 8 bases are a match to TRBD1. The J segment lost 3 bases and the V segment lost 4 bases, leaving 5 bases of the junction unmatched. The germline V gene encodes CDR1 DFQATT and CDR2 SNEGSKA (reference sequence). CDR3 length: 15 amino acids. The CDR3 nucleotides are TGCAGTGCTACAGGGGGCGGGTATGGGGCCAACGTCCTGACTTTC. It encodes CSATGGGYGANVLTF.

The table lists this clonotype with a few counts. The chain combines TRBV6-6 with TRBJ2-7; 10 bases are shared with TRBD1. V dropped 6 bases and J dropped 4; count of bases not matched to a gene: 12. This CDR3 is 16 amino acids long. Germline CDR1 reads MNHNY; CDR2 reads SVGAGI (reference sequence). CDR3 sequence: CASRQAGTGAQYEQYF. The CDR3, as DNA: TGTGCCAGCAGGCAGGCTGGGACAGGGGCCCAGTACGAGCAGTACTTC.

By proportion, this clonotype is medium-sized. The rearrangement uses TRBV28 and TRBJ1-5, with D maybe TRBD1 (6 bases). The V end lost 6 bases, the J end lost 3 bases, and 12 bases lay between the germline ends. The CDR3 has 14 residues. Germline CDR1 is MDHEN and CDR2 is SYDVKM. In DNA form, the CDR3 reads TGTGCCAGCAGCCGTGGACAGTCCAATCAGCCCCAGCATTTT. The encoded protein is CASSRGQSNQPQHF.

This clonotype was seen repeatedly, ten times or more. The chain has TRBV20-1 and TRBJ1-2; 7 bases agree with TRBD1. The CDR3 is 12 amino acids. Germline CDR1 and CDR2: DFQATT and SNEGSKA (reference sequence). V dropped 7 bases and J dropped 8; count of bases not matched to a gene: 10. For the CDR3, the DNA is TGCAGTGGGGATACAGGGGTGAAGGGCTACACCTTC. This codes for CSGDTGVKGYTF.

This clonotype occurred many times. The chain has TRBV27 and TRBJ2-7, with 7 bases matching TRBD1. The CDR3 totals 15 residues. V was pared by 5 bases and J by 0 bases, with 7 bases of the junction left unmatched. Germline-derived CDR1 and CDR2 are MNHEY and SMNVEV (reference sequence). This chain's CDR3 is CASSPIRGSSYEQYF. Written as DNA, the CDR3 is TGTGCCAGCAGTCCCATCAGGGGGAGCTCCTACGAGCAGTACTTC.

The chain is built from TRBV10-2 and TRBJ2-7; 15 nucleotides agree with TRBD2. The length of the CDR3 is 16 residues. Germline trimming cut 0 bases from V and 4 bases from J; bases unmatched to any gene: 1. Germline CDR1 is WSHSY and CDR2 is SAAADI. The CDR3 DNA follows: TGCGCCAGCAGTGAGTCCGGGACTAGCGGGAGGTACGAGCAGTACTTC. Protein sequence: CASSESGTSGRYEQYF.

This clonotype was detected many times. This chain links TRBV19 with TRBJ2-3; D ambiguous. The CDR3 covers 13 residues. Deletions cut 6 bases from V and 5 bases from J, with 12 bases between. Germline CDR1 and CDR2: LNHDA and SQIVND (reference sequence). CDR3 DNA sequence: TGTGCCAGTAGCCCAACAGCAAAAGATACGCAGTATTTT. It encodes CASSPTAKDTQYF.

At least ten counts were recorded for this clonotype. This chain links TRBV14 with TRBJ2-3, with D maybe TRBD2 (6 bases). Germline CDR1 is SGHDN and CDR2 is FVKESK. V shed 1 base and J shed 10 bases, with 12 bases lying between them. The CDR3 extends over 13 amino acids. The CDR3 region is CASSQGEQRAQYF. In nucleotides, the CDR3 is TGTGCCAGCAGCCAAGGGGAACAGCGGGCGCAGTATTTT.

This clonotype was observed many times. The chain has TRBV6-2 or TRBV6-3 and TRBJ2-1, with D possibly matching TRBD1 (5 bases). Germline V lookup: CDR1 MNHEY, CDR2 SVGEGT. V was trimmed by 6 bases and J by 7 bases, leaving 16 bases between them. CDR3 length: 14 amino acids. DNA for the CDR3: TGTGCCAGCAGCCAGGGCCTAGAGACGAATGAGCAGTTCTTC. Protein sequence: CASSQGLETNEQFF.

This clonotype occurred once. A much larger clone is a single base away; this may be a read error. The gene calls are TRBV5-6 and TRBJ2-1; D possibly corresponds to TRBD2 (6 bases). The CDR3 is 12 residues long. In germline, CDR1 is SGHDT, CDR2 YYEEEE. In DNA, the CDR3 is TGTGCCAGCAGCTTTCTAACTTGCGGGAAGGTCTTC. Translating gives CASSFLTCGKVF.

This clonotype appeared a few times. The chain recombines TRBV24-1 with TRBJ2-3; D gene uncertain. V was clipped by 4 bases and J by 11 bases, with 12 bases between them. The CDR3 loop spans 12 amino acids. Germline CDR1 reads KGHDR; CDR2 reads SFDVKD. As DNA, the CDR3 is TGTGCCACCAGTGAGTCTGGGAATCGGCAGTATTTT. Translating it yields CATSESGNRQYF.

The V and J genes are TRBV7-2 and TRBJ1-6; tentatively, D is TRBD1 (5 bases). The CDR3 has 14 residues. Germline loops: CDR1 SGHTA, CDR2 FQGNSA. Trimming cost V 3 bases and J 5 bases, with 8 bases left between them. The CDR3 DNA sequence: TGTGCCAGCAGCTTTGGGGGGGATAATTCACCCCTCCACTTT. This gives the protein CASSFGGDNSPLHF.

This clonotype is medium-sized (0.01 to 0.1%) within its sample. The chain recombines TRBV13 with TRBJ2-7, with TRBD2 matching over 7 bases. J was trimmed by 5 bases and V by 2 bases; bases with no gene match: 6. CDR1 and CDR2 (germline): PRHDT, FYEKMQ (reference sequence). The CDR3 loop spans 14 amino acids. The CDR3 DNA sequence: TGTGCCAGCAGCTTACAGCGGGACCCCAACGAGCAGTACTTC. This gives the protein CASSLQRDPNEQYF.

With respect to this clonotype: The conserved closing phenylalanine or tryptophan is absent in this CDR3, likely reflecting a read error. The chain uses TRBV15 and TRBJ2-7; TRBD2 agrees at 11 bases. This CDR3 has 14 residues. Trimming cost V 5 bases and J 4 bases; bases outside gene matches: 4. Germline V CDR1 and CDR2: LNHNV, YYDKDF (reference sequence). CDR3 DNA: TGTGCCACCAGCGTCAGGACTAGCGGGTACGAGCAGTACTAC. Translation: CATSVRTSGYEQYY.

This clonotype was found many times. J is TRBJ2-5 and V is TRBV5-6; D unclear. CDR1 is SGHDT and CDR2 is YYEEEE in the germline V gene. The CDR3 length is 12 residues. V dropped 6 bases and J dropped 2 bases, with 8 bases sitting between them. The CDR3 sequence is CASNIGQETQYF. CDR3 sequence (DNA): TGTGCCAGCAATATAGGGCAAGAGACCCAGTACTTC.

This clonotype was found many times. The genes are TRBV25-1 and TRBJ2-5; D is uncertain. The CDR3 spans 14 residues. Deletions cut 5 bases from V and 5 bases from J, with 15 bases between. Germline-derived CDR1 and CDR2 are MGHDK and SYGVNS. CDR3 residues: CASSSPLLVETQYF. CDR3 coding DNA: TGTGCCAGCAGTTCTCCACTCTTGGTGGAGACCCAGTACTTC.

In its sample, this clonotype was seen many times. The V and J genes are TRBV6-6 and TRBJ2-3, with 7 bases aligning to TRBD2. CDR3 length: 16 amino acids. The V and J ends lost 5 bases and 1 base, in that order; junction bases with no gene match: 9. The germline V gene encodes CDR1 MNHNY and CDR2 SVGAGI (reference sequence). The CDR3 loop reads CASSHIIAGGTDTQYF. The CDR3 DNA reads as TGTGCCAGCAGTCATATCATCGCGGGGGGCACAGATACGCAGTATTTT.

This clonotype showed up many times. V and J are TRBV7-9 and TRBJ1-2, with a tentative D call TRBD1 (6 bases). Germline CDR1 reads SEHNR; CDR2 reads FQNEAQ (reference sequence). V gave up 6 bases and J gave up 4 bases, with 15 bases separating them. This CDR3 contains 14 residues. CDR3 loop: CASRPAGQTYGYTF. CDR3 in DNA: TGTGCCAGCAGGCCCGCCGGACAGACCTATGGCTACACCTTC. Full variable domain (outside the CDR3, taken from reference TRBV7-9 and TRBJ1-2): DTGVSQNPRHKITKRGQNVTFRCDPISEHNRLYWYRQTLGQGPEFLTYFQNEAQLEKSRLLSDRFSAERPKGSFSTLEIQRTEQGDSAMYLCASRPAGQTYGYTFGSGTRLTVV.

This clonotype appeared many times. This chain links TRBV5-1 with TRBJ2-2; D is perhaps TRBD2 (5 bases). V gave up 0 bases and J gave up 2 bases, with 11 bases separating them. The CDR3 is 16 residues long. Per the germline V gene, CDR1 is SGHRS and CDR2 is YFSETQ. CDR3 nucleotides: TGCGCCAGCAGCTTGGCCGGGATCTTAAACACCGGGGAGCTGTTTTTT. Protein sequence: CASSLAGILNTGELFF.

This clonotype was recorded at least ten times. CDR3 sequence: CASSTSGNTDTQYF. In DNA form, the CDR3 reads TGTGCCAGCAGTACTAGCGGGAACACAGATACGCAGTATTTT. The chain recombines TRBV28 with TRBJ2-3, with TRBD2 matching over 10 bases. CDR1 is MDHEN, CDR2 SYDVKM, per germline. The trim removed 5 bases at V and 2 bases at J, leaving 1 base unmatched. The CDR3 covers 14 residues.

This clonotype was picked up many times. This chain links TRBV11-1 with TRBJ1-1; D not resolved. CDR1 SGHAT and CDR2 FQDESV come from the germline V gene (reference sequence). V lost 7 bases, J lost 2 bases, and 11 bases lay in between. CDR3 size: 13 residues. The CDR3 DNA reads TGTGCCAGCACTCCGGGAACCAACACTGAAGCTTTCTTT. Translated: CASTPGTNTEAFF.